This T cell receptor beta chain is drawn from a study of shared T cell receptors in the human thymus. Trimming stripped 0 bases from V and 2 bases from J, with 9 bases between. The CDR3 consists of 15 residues. The germline CDR1 and CDR2 sequences are LGHNA and YNFKEQ. Repertoires were generated with immunoSEQ multiplex PCR, while TCRdb's copy carries only in-frame clones and drops some. The profile shows roughly 500,000 clones, 70% to 80% of them singletons. Another study also made use of these data, one on human thymus T cells. From that report: Healthy Finnish infants undergoing corrective surgery for congenital heart defects provided the donor material. Thymus specimens were resections from corrective heart surgery. Apparent skewing of V and J gene usage characterized both thymic and blood repertoires. Unrelated people showed highly overlapping thymic repertoires, related research reported.

The sample taken for sequencing was thymocytes. The gene calls are TRBV4-2 and TRBJ2-3; D not resolved. The TCR comes from a boy younger than two with a congenital heart defect. CDR3 residues: CASSQEMSVTDTQYF. The CDR3 nucleotides are TGTGCCAGCAGCCAAGAGATGTCAGTCACAGATACGCAGTATTTT.